These 3 T cell receptor beta chains were sequenced from one sample in a study of blood T cell repertoires in COVID-19. Only in-frame clones appear in the TCRdb table, and some are missing; sequencing was by immunoSEQ multiplex PCR. The sample shows 60,000 to 75,000 clones, about nine tenths of them seen only once. Specimen: peripheral blood. Receptor source: a man aged 45-65 years with active COVID-19.

CDR3 bases: TGTGCCAGTAGTCCCTCCCCAGCGGGGGGGGACACCGGGGAGCTGTTTTTT. This gives the protein CASSPSPAGGDTGELFF. The chain combines TRBV19 with TRBJ2-2; TRBD2 aligns across 10 bases. V lost 5 bases and J lost 3; bases outside the gene matches: 9. CDR3 length equals 17 residues. Germline CDR1 is LNHDA and CDR2 is SQIVND (reference sequence).

The chain joins TRBV4-3 to TRBJ2-1, with D perhaps matching TRBD1 (5 bases). CDR3 length: 15 residues. V dropped 1 base and J dropped 0 bases, with 7 bases sitting between them. Germline CDR1 is LGHNA and CDR2 is YSLEER. The CDR3 protein is CASSQGTNSYNEQFF. The CDR3 DNA sequence: TGCGCCAGCAGCCAAGGGACAAACTCCTACAATGAGCAGTTCTTC.

This sequence joins TRBV18 and TRBJ1-2; a possible D gene is TRBD1 (6 bases). Germline V gene data show CDR1 as KGHSH and CDR2 as LQKENI. The V end was cut by 1 base, the J end by 2 bases, with 8 bases between. The CDR3 runs to 14 residues. CDR3 region: CASSPRGLNYGYTF. The CDR3 coding sequence is TGTGCCAGCTCACCACGGGGGCTCAACTATGGCTACACCTTC.